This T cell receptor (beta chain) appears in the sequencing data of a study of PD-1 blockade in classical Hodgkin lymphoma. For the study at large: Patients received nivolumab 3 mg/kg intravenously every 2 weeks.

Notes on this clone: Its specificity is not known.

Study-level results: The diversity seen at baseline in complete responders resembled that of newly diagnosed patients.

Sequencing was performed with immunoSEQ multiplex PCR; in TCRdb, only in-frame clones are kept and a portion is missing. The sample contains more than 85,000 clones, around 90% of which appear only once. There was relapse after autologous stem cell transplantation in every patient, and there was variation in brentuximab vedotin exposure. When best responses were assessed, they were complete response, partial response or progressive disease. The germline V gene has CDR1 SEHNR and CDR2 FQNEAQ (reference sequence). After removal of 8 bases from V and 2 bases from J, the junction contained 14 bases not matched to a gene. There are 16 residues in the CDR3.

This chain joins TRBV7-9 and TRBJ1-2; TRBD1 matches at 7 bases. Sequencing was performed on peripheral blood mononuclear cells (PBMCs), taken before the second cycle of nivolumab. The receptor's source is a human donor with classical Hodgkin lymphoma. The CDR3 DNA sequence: TGTGCCAGCTCCCCCCTAACTGGGACAGCAAACTATGGCTACACCTTC. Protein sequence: CASSPLTGTANYGYTF.